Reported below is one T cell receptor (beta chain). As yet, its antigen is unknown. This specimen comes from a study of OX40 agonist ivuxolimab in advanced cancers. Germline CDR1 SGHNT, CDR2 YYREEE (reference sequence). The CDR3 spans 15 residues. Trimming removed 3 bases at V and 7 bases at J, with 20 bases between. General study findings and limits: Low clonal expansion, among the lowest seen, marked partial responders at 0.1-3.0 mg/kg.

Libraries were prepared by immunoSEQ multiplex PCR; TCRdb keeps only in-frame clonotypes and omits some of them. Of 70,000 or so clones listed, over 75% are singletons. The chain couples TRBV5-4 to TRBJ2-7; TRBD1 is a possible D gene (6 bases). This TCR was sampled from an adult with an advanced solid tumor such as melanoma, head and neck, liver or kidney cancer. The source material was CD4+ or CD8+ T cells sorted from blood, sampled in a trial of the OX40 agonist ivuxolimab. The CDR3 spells CASSSEDSSLEEQYF. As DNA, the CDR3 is TGTGCCAGCAGCTCGGAGGACAGCTCCTTGGAGGAGCAGTACTTC.